The T cell receptor (beta chain) described here comes from a study of cytomegalovirus exposure and HLA in healthy donors. Study at large: Approximately 85 million unique TCRs from HLA-typed donors were held in an early release of data. Study-level findings and limits: TCR beta chains numbering more than 150 were designated cytomegalovirus-associated. Relative to equally common others, HLA-associated TCR beta chains showed greater clonal expansion in a later analysis. A later analysis linked 15,000 to 20,000 TCR beta sequences to HLA alleles at 0.05 false discovery rate.

The PCR contained 60 Vbeta and 13 Jbeta primers. Here immunoSEQ multiplex PCR was the method, and the copy in TCRdb shows in-frame clones only, minus some. The top ten clones hold less than 7.5% of a sample with 120,000 or so clones, roughly 80% of them seen once. Germline V gene sequence: CDR1 SEHNR, CDR2 FQNEAQ (reference sequence). This CDR3 has 11 residues. V lost 5 bases and J 5 bases, leaving 5 bases between the germline ends. On this clone: Its specificity is not known.

This receptor was taken from a man younger than 40 in good health and CMV-seropositive. The V gene is TRBV7-9, the J gene TRBJ2-3; D is unclear. Sample: PBMCs. CDR3 residues: CASSPVDTQYF. The DNA of the CDR3 is TGTGCCAGCAGCCCCGTAGATACGCAGTATTTT.